This TCR beta chain originates from a study of T cell repertoires in aging, cancer and after chemotherapy. Turning to the study itself: Around 8.8 million TCR reads made up the full dataset. Study-wide results and limits: Compared with age-matched healthy donors, untreated hematological or solid cancer patients showed higher blood TCR clonality.

The template was genomic DNA from peripheral blood, not RNA. Rearranged V-D-J TRB sequences were amplified with a mixed TRB-A/B primer pool. TCRdb reanalysed the multiplex PCR reads using MiXCR and keeps one entry per CDR3 protein. The sample lists some 5,100 distinct CDR3 sequences; more than 40% were seen once. Trimming removed 10 bases from V and 6 bases from J; junction bases left unmatched: 8. Germline V gene sequence: CDR1 LNHDA, CDR2 SQIVND (reference sequence). The CDR3 consists of 14 residues. Regarding this clonotype: Its antigen remains unknown.

The V call is TRBV19, the J call TRBJ2-7, with 14 bases lining up with TRBD2. The sequenced sample consisted of blood. The origin of this receptor is a human donor with a blood cancer. The CDR3 protein is CATSGLAGVGEQYF. The DNA for the CDR3 is TGTGCCACGTCGGGACTAGCGGGAGTAGGCGAGCAGTACTTC.